These 11 T cell receptor beta chains share one sample of origin, sequenced in a study of CD8+ T cells in alopecia areata. Once RNA had been extracted, it was reverse transcribed into cDNA to act as the sequencing template. The method was immunoSEQ multiplex PCR; TCRdb's version includes in-frame clones alone and lacks a portion of them. The data hold roughly 150,000 clones, with over 45% observed a single time. The sample was CD4+ T cells sorted from blood. The receptor set was obtained from a human donor with alopecia areata.

The chain combines TRBV6-6 with TRBJ2-7; 7 bases match TRBD1. There are 13 residues in the CDR3. Germline CDR1 reads MNHNY; CDR2 reads SVGAGI (reference sequence). Trimming took 7 bases from V and 8 from J; bases not matched to a gene: 11. The CDR3 sequence: CASTDTGARKQYF. The CDR3, as DNA: TGTGCCAGCACCGATACAGGGGCCCGAAAGCAGTACTTC.

V gene TRBV18 combines with J gene TRBJ2-7; weak D call: TRBD2 (6 bases). CDR1 is KGHSH, CDR2 LQKENI, per germline. Trimming pared 3 bases from V and 2 bases from J, leaving 14 bases between. The CDR3 is made up of 15 amino acids. The CDR3 DNA is TGTGCCAGCTCACCGGGAGGATATGCCACCTACGAGCAGTACTTC. Translation gives CASSPGGYATYEQYF. Full variable domain (missing parts from reference TRBV18 and TRBJ2-7): NAGVMQNPRHLVRRRGQEARLRCSPMKGHSHVYWYRQLPEEGLKFMVYLQKENIIDESGMPKERFSAEFPKEGPSILRIQQVVRGDSAAYFCASSPGGYATYEQYFGPGTRLTVT.

The chain employs TRBV5-4 and TRBJ2-1; TRBD1 matches at 7 bases. The CDR3 consists of 17 residues. Looked up from germline, CDR1 is SGHNT and CDR2 is YYREEE (reference sequence). Trimming took 5 bases from V and 0 from J; bases not matched to a gene: 11. CDR3 region: CASRKTGLGNSYNEQFF. DNA for the CDR3: TGTGCCAGCAGAAAGACAGGGCTTGGTAACTCCTACAATGAGCAGTTCTTC.

This clone was seen only a few times. The chain employs TRBV7-9 and TRBJ2-5, with TRBD1 matching 9 bases. V gave up 5 bases and J gave up 5 bases; unmatched junction bases: 6. This CDR3 is built from 14 residues. CDR1 SEHNR and CDR2 FQNEAQ come from the germline V gene (reference sequence). This CDR3 is CASSAGQGGETQYF. CDR3 nucleotides: TGTGCCAGCAGCGCGGGACAGGGAGGTGAGACCCAGTACTTC.

This clone was observed a few times. The chain recombines TRBV7-2 with TRBJ2-5, with unresolved D. The V gene's germline CDR1 is SGHTA and CDR2 FQGNSA. This CDR3 is built from 14 residues. Between the trimmed V and J ends, which lost 0 bases and 5 bases, there was a span of 10 bases. Here the CDR3 DNA reads TGTGCCAGCAGCTTAGCGCTGCTGAAGGAGACCCAGTACTTC. Translated, it gives CASSLALLKETQYF.

This clone was counted between two and nine times. The chain employs TRBV29-1 and TRBJ2-1, with D perhaps TRBD2 (7 bases). Germline CDR1 is SQVTM and CDR2 is ANQGSEA. The V end was cut by 8 bases, the J end by 2 bases, with 19 bases between. The CDR3 length is 15 residues. The CDR3 DNA follows: TGCAGCCTAATCTTTGGGGGGGGCACCTACAATGAGCAGTTCTTC. Translated, it gives CSLIFGGGTYNEQFF.

The rearrangement uses TRBV7-3 and TRBJ2-3; no definite D call. V was clipped by 3 bases and J by 0 bases, with 7 bases between them. CDR1 is SGHTA, CDR2 FQGTGA, per germline. The CDR3 contains 14 residues. CDR3 bases: TGTGCCAGCAGCTTTGGCGGCAGCACAGATACGCAGTATTTT. Protein: CASSFGGSTDTQYF. Filled out from reference TRBV7-3 and TRBJ2-3, the complete variable domain reads GAGVSQTPSNKVTEKGKYVELRCDPISGHTALYWYRQSLGQGPEFLIYFQGTGAADDSGLPNDRFFAVRPEGSVSTLKIQRTERGDSAVYLCASSFGGSTDTQYFGPGTRLTVL.

This chain connects TRBV14 to TRBJ2-1, with 12 bases lining up with TRBD2. With 4 bases clipped from V and 6 bases from J, the junction kept 4 bases outside the gene matches. Germline V CDR1 and CDR2: SGHDN, FVKESK. The CDR3 runs to 15 residues. CDR3 region: CASSRLAGVFNEQFF. The CDR3 DNA sequence: TGTGCCAGCAGCCGACTAGCGGGAGTATTCAATGAGCAGTTCTTC.

V gene TRBV5-1 combines with J gene TRBJ2-7, with TRBD2 identical over 10 bases. The junction had 4 bases not matched to a gene; V was cut back by 0 bases and J by 7 bases. This CDR3 contains 14 residues. Germline lookup yields CDR1 SGHRS and CDR2 YFSETQ. The CDR3 coding sequence is TGCGCCAGCAGCTTGGCTAGCGGGAGCGGTGAGCAGTACTTC. Translation: CASSLASGSGEQYF.

This chain joins TRBV7-9 and TRBJ2-7, with 11 positions matching TRBD1. This CDR3 has 16 amino acids. Germline V lookup: CDR1 SEHNR, CDR2 FQNEAQ (reference sequence). Germline trimming cut 1 base from V and 2 bases from J; bases unmatched to any gene: 4. This chain's CDR3 is CASSLGRTGGTYEQYF. The CDR3 DNA follows: TGTGCCAGCAGCTTAGGTCGGACAGGGGGCACCTACGAGCAGTACTTC.

The gene calls are TRBV18 and TRBJ2-7; no reliable D call. Germline CDR1 reads KGHSH; CDR2 reads LQKENI. Trimming shortened V by 5 bases and J by 5 bases, and 22 bases separated the two germline ends. CDR3 size: 16 residues. Here the CDR3 reads CASSVTPGPIPHEQYF. CDR3 sequence (DNA): TGTGCCAGCTCAGTAACCCCCGGGCCGATCCCCCACGAGCAGTACTTC. Variable domain in full (rest from reference TRBV18 and TRBJ2-7): NAGVMQNPRHLVRRRGQEARLRCSPMKGHSHVYWYRQLPEEGLKFMVYLQKENIIDESGMPKERFSAEFPKEGPSILRIQQVVRGDSAAYFCASSVTPGPIPHEQYFGPGTRLTVT.